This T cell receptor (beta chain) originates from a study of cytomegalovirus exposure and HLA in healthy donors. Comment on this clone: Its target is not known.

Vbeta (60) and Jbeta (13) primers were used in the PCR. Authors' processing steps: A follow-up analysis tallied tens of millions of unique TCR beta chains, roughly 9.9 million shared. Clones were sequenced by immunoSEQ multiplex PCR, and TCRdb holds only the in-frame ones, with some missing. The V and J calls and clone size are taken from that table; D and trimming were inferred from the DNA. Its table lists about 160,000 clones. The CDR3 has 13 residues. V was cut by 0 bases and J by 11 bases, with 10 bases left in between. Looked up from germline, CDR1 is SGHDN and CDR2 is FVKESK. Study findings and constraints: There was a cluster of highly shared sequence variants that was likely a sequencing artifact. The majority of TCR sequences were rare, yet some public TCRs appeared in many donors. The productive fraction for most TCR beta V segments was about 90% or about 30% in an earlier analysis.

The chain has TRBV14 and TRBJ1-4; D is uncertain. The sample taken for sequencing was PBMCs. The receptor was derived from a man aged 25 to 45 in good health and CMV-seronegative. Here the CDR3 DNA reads TGTGCCAGCAGCCAAGAGAACACGAGGAAACTGTTTTTT. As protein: CASSQENTRKLFF. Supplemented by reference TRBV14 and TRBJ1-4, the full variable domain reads EAGVTQFPSHSVIEKGQTVTLRCDPISGHDNLYWYRRVMGKEIKFLLHFVKESKQDESGMPNNRFLAERTGGTYSTLKVQPAELEDSGVYFCASSQENTRKLFFGSGTQLSVL.